This T cell receptor beta chain was sequenced during a study of cytomegalovirus exposure and HLA in healthy donors. The study, taken as a whole, reports: Most TCR sequences were rare, but some public TCRs occurred in many donors. The CMV antigen specificity of three CMV-associated chains was confirmed through in vitro analysis. Cytomegalovirus association was assigned to more than 150 TCR beta chains.

The PCR was carried out with 60 Vbeta primers and 13 Jbeta primers. The method was immunoSEQ multiplex PCR; TCRdb's version includes in-frame clones alone and lacks a portion of them. The table includes under 200,000 clones, approximately 88% detected once. Trimming left V 10 bases short and J 2 bases short, with 14 bases between. The CDR3 loop spans 14 amino acids. Germline V gene sequence: CDR1 MNHEY, CDR2 SVGAGI. Notes on this clone: Its antigen is unknown.

V is TRBV6-5 and J is TRBJ2-2, with D tentatively TRBD2 (5 bases). The sequenced material came from PBMCs. This sequence originates from a boy aged 2 to 9 in good health and CMV-seronegative. Here the CDR3 DNA reads TGTGCCACCTGTGAGACTATAAACACCGGGGAGCTGTTTTTT. Its protein is CATCETINTGELFF.